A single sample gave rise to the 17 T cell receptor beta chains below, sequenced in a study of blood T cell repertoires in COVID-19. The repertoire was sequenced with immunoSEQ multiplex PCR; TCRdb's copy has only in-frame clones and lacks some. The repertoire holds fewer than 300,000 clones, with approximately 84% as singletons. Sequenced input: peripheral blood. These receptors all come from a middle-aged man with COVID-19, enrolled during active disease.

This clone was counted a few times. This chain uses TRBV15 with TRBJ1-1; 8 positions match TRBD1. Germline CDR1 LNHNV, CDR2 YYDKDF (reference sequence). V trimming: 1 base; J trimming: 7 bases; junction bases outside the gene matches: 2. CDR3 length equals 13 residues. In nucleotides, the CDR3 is TGTGCCACCAGCAGAGCCGGGACAGGTGAAGCTTTCTTT. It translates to CATSRAGTGEAFF.

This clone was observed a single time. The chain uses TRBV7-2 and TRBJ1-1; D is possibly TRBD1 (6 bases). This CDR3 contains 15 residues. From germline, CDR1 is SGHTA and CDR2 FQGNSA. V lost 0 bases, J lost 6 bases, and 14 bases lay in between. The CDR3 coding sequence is TGTGCCAGCAGCTTAGCCGGGGGGGCAGGGGCTGAAGCTTTCTTT. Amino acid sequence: CASSLAGGAGAEAFF.

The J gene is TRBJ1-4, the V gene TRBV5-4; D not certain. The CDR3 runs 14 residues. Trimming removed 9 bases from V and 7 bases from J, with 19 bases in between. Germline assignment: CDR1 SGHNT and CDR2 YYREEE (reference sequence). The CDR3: CATTDRTAGEKLFF. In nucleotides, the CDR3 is TGTGCCACCACTGACCGCACAGCGGGTGAAAAACTGTTTTTT. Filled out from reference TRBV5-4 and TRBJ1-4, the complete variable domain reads ETGVTQSPTHLIKTRGQQVTLRCSSQSGHNTVSWYQQALGQGPQFIFQYYREEENGRGNFPPRFSGLQFPNYSSELNVNALELDDSALYLCATTDRTAGEKLFFGSGTQLSVL.

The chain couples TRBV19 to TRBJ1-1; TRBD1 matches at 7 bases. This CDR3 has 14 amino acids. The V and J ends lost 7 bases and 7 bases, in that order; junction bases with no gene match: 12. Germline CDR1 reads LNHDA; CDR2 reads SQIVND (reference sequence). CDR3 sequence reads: CASTTYRGVGEAFF. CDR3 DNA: TGTGCCAGTACCACGTACAGGGGAGTAGGTGAAGCTTTCTTT.

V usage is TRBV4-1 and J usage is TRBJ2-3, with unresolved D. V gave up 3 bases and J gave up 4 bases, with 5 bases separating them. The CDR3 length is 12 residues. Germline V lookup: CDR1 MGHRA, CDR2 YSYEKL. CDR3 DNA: TGCGCCAGCAGCCATGTAGCAGATACGCAGTATTTT. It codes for CASSHVADTQYF.

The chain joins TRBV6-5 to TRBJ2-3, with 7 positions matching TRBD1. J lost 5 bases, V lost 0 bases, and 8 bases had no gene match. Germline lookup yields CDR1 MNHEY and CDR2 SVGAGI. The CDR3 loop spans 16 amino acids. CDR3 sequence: CASSYSSQGVGDTQYF. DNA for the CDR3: TGTGCCAGCAGTTACTCATCCCAGGGGGTGGGAGATACGCAGTATTTT.

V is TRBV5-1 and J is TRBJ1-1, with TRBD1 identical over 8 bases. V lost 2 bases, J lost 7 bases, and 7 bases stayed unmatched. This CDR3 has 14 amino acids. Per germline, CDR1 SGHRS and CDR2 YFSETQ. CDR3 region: CASSLGQGHVEAFF. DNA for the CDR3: TGCGCCAGCAGCTTAGGACAGGGTCACGTTGAAGCTTTCTTT. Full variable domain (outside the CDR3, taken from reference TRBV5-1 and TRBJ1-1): KAGVTQTPRYLIKTRGQQVTLSCSPISGHRSVSWYQQTPGQGLQFLFEYFSETQRNKGNFPGRFSGRQFSNSRSEMNVSTLELGDSALYLCASSLGQGHVEAFFGQGTRLTVV.

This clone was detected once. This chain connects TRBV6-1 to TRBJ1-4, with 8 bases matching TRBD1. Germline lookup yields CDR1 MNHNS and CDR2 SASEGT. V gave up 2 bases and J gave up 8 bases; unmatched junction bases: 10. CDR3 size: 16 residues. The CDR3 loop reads CASSEWAGGVREKLFF. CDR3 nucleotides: TGTGCCAGCAGTGAATGGGCAGGGGGCGTAAGGGAAAAACTGTTTTTT.

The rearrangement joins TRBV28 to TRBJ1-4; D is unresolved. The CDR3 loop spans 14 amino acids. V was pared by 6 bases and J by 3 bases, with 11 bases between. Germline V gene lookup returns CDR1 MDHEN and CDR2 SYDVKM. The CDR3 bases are TGTGCCAGCAGCCTTACAATCCCTAATGAAAAACTGTTTTTT. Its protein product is CASSLTIPNEKLFF.

The CDR3, as DNA: TGTGCCAGCAGTTTGGGACAGTTCGTCACTGAAGCTTTCTTT. Its protein product is CASSLGQFVTEAFF. The V and J genes are TRBV28 and TRBJ1-1; 7 bases are shared with TRBD1. The junction had 5 bases not matched to a gene; V was cut back by 3 bases and J by 4 bases. The CDR3 totals 14 residues. The germline gives CDR1 MDHEN, CDR2 SYDVKM.

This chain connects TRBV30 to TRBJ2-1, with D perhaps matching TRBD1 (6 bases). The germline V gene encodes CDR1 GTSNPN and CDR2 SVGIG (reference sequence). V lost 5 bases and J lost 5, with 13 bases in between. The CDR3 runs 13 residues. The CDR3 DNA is TGTGCCTGGGCCGGGACATTAAACAATGAGCAGTTCTTC. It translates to CAWAGTLNNEQFF.

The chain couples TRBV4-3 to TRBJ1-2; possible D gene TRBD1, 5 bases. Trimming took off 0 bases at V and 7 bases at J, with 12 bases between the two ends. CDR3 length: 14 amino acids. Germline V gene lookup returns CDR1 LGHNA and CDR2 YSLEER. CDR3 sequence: CASSQEGQGRGYTF. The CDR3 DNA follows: TGCGCCAGCAGCCAAGAGGGGCAGGGTCGTGGCTACACCTTC.

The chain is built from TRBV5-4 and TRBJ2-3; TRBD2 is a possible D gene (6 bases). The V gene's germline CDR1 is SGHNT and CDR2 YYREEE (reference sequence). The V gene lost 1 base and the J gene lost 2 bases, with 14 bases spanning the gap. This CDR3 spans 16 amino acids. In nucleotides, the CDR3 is TGTGCCAGCAGCTTGCGGTCGGGCGGGGCCACAGATACGCAGTATTTT. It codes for CASSLRSGGATDTQYF. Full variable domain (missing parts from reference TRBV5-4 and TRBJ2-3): ETGVTQSPTHLIKTRGQQVTLRCSSQSGHNTVSWYQQALGQGPQFIFQYYREEENGRGNFPPRFSGLQFPNYSSELNVNALELDDSALYLCASSLRSGGATDTQYFGPGTRLTVL.

CDR3 DNA: TGTGCCAGTAAACCTGGGACAGGGGGTAAATTGGCCCAGTACTTC. Amino acids: CASKPGTGGKLAQYF. This chain connects TRBV19 to TRBJ2-5; 11 nucleotides align to TRBD1. The junction had 13 bases not matched to a gene; V was cut back by 7 bases and J by 9 bases. The CDR3 is made up of 15 amino acids. CDR1 and CDR2 from the germline V gene are LNHDA and SQIVND (reference sequence).

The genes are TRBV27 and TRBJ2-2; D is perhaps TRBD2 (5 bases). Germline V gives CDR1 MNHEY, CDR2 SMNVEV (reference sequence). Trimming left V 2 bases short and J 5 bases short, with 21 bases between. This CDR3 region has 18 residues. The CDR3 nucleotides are TGTGCCAGCAGTTTAAAGGGTGGGGTGCTAGCAATAACCGGGGAGCTGTTTTTT. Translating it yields CASSLKGGVLAITGELFF.

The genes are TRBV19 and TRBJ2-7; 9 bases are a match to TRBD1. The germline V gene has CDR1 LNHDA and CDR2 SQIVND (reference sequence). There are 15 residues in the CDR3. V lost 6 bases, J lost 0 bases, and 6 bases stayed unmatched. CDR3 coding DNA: TGTGCCAGTAGGACTGGGACAGGGAGCTCCTACGAGCAGTACTTC. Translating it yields CASRTGTGSSYEQYF.

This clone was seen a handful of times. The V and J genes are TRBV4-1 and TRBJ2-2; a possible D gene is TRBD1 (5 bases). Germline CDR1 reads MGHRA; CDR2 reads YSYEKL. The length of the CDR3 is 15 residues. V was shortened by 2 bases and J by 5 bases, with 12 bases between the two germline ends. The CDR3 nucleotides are TGCGCCAGCAGCCAATTGGGGCGATTGACCGGGGAGCTGTTTTTT. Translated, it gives CASSQLGRLTGELFF.